This TCR beta chain is from a study of early T cells in non-severe SARS-CoV-2 infection. On the study more broadly: Bulk RNA isolated from unsorted whole blood underwent sequencing; chains were not paired.

This clonotype was observed a handful of times. The antigen is unknown. Broader study findings: The study's VDJdb matching favored anti-spike CD8 responses and missed private and CD4 specificities.

Per germline, CDR1 DFQATT and CDR2 SNEGSKA (reference sequence). With 3 bases clipped from V and 0 bases from J, the junction kept 5 bases outside the gene matches. The CDR3 consists of 14 residues. Researchers attached unique molecular identifiers to individual cDNA molecules. MiXCR, run by TCRdb on the 5' RACE reads, gives a single entry per CDR3 protein. This table has roughly 50,000 distinct CDR3 sequences, about 9.3% appearing once. The J gene is TRBJ2-7, the V gene TRBV20-1; TRBD1 aligns across 7 bases. Input material: whole blood. The TCR comes from an adult who was a healthcare worker with PCR-confirmed SARS-CoV-2 infection or an uninfected control (not recorded which). The CDR3 sequence is CSASRGQSSYEQYF. The CDR3 DNA reads as TGCAGTGCTAGTAGGGGACAGAGCTCCTACGAGCAGTACTTC.